The clone carrying this T cell receptor (beta chain) was observed many times. Method: immunoSEQ multiplex PCR; TCRdb's copy keeps in-frame clones and lacks some. The sample lists approximately 200,000 clones; 80% to 90% were seen once. Seattle-derived patients entered the study during active infection and were followed longitudinally. The sample comes from a study of blood T cell repertoires in COVID-19. In the study overall: Samples taken during acute and convalescent COVID-19 were collected in the United States, Italy and Spain. PBMCs, B-cell-depleted T cells, or T cells were the source of the cDNA or gDNA that made up the material.

With 5 bases clipped from V and 8 bases from J, the junction kept 14 bases outside the gene matches. The CDR3 has 15 residues. Germline values: CDR1 SNHLY, CDR2 FYNNEI. Sequencing input: peripheral blood. This receptor was identified in an elderly woman with COVID-19, enrolled during active disease. The chain links TRBV2 to TRBJ1-2, with TRBD1 identical over 7 bases. The CDR3 loop reads CASSPGTAGVGGYTF. CDR3 nucleotides: TGTGCCAGCAGTCCCGGGACAGCCGGTGTTGGGGGCTACACCTTC.